The rows below give T cell receptor beta chains drawn from one sample of a study of blood T cell repertoires in COVID-19. Measured with immunoSEQ multiplex PCR; TCRdb has only the in-frame clones, and not every one. The sample shows a few hundred thousand clones, approximately 80% of them seen only once. The specimen was PBMCs or T cells enriched from blood (not recorded which). The receptor source for this set is a woman aged 40 to 50 with acute COVID-19. CDR3s include the opening cysteine and the closing phenylalanine or tryptophan. The D gene is left open where the match is weak. Rows may omit the clone size; those that give it use once, few, many or a size class.

>NA|TRBD1|TRBV18|13|TRBJ2-3
TGTGCCAGCTCAGCCTGGACAGGTGAGAGGGAGTATTTT
CASSAWTGEREYF
>NA|NA|TRBV5-4|14|TRBJ1-5
TGTGCCAGCAGCTTTGCGGGAGGCAATCAGCCCCAGCATTTT
CASSFAGGNQPQHF
>NA|NA|TRBV28|15|TRBJ1-5
TGTGCCAGCAGTTTCTGGGGAGGGGCCAATCAGCCCCAGCATTTT
CASSFWGGANQPQHF
>NA|TRBD1|TRBV9|16|TRBJ2-2
TGTGCCAGCAGCTCCCCGGGACAGGGATACACCGGGGAGCTGTTTTTT
CASSSPGQGYTGELFF
>NA|TRBD2|TRBV6-5|15|TRBJ2-1
TGTGCCAGCAGTCCTACTAGCGGGAGGCTCAATGAGCAGTTCTTC
CASSPTSGRLNEQFF
>once|TRBD2|TRBV29-1|18|TRBJ2-2
TGCAGCGTTGATTTAAGACTAGCGGGGGGCCCAAACACCGGGGAGCTGTTTTTT
CSVDLRLAGGPNTGELFF
>few|NA|TRBV5-7|17|TRBJ1-1
TGTGCCAGCAGCTTGGATAGGTGGGGGCGGACGAACACTGAAGCTTTCTTT
CASSLDRWGRTNTEAFF
>NA|NA|TRBV10-3|15|TRBJ1-2
TGTGCCATCAGTGAGCCTACAGGGTCTAACTATGGCTACACCTTC
CAISEPTGSNYGYTF
>NA|NA|TRBV20-1|15|TRBJ2-1
TGCAGTGCTAGTCGTGACAGGAGATCCTACAATGAGCAGTTCTTC
CSASRDRRSYNEQFF
>NA|NA|TRBV7-9|15|TRBJ2-1
TGTGCCAGCAGCCCCCCCGGGAACTCCTACAATGAGCAGTTCTTC
CASSPPGNSYNEQFF
>NA|NA|TRBV21-1|22|TRBJ1-5
TGTGCCAGCAGCAAAGTGTTGGGGCGGGACAGGGGAGCTATAGAAGGCAATCAGCCCCAGCATTTT
CASSKVLGRDRGAIEGNQPQHF
>once|NA|TRBV7-3|13|TRBJ2-3
TGTGCCAGCAGCTTACCTAGCACAGATACGCAGTATTTT
CASSLPSTDTQYF
>few|TRBD1|TRBV5-1|15|TRBJ1-1
TGCGCCAGCAGCCCAAGGACAGGGAAGGTCACTGAAGCTTTCTTT
CASSPRTGKVTEAFF
>NA|NA|TRBV19|14|TRBJ1-5
TGTGCCAGTAGCCCGTACAGGGCGGATCAGCCCCAGCATTTT
CASSPYRADQPQHF
>once|TRBD1|TRBV7-3|15|TRBJ1-2
TGTGCCAGCAGCTTAACGTACAGGGGGAACTATGGCTACACCTTC
CASSLTYRGNYGYTF
>few|TRBD1|TRBV5-5|19|TRBJ1-4
TGTGCCAGCAGGCGGGACAGGGGCACCAATAAAACAACTAATGAAAAACTGTTTTTT
CASRRDRGTNKTTNEKLFF
>NA|NA|TRBV10-2|14|TRBJ1-5
TGCGCCAGCACTGAGTCGAGGATCGATCAGCCCCAGCATTTT
CASTESRIDQPQHF
>NA|NA|TRBV9|15|TRBJ2-4
TGTGCCAGCAGCGTAGCTGCAGGGACCAAAAACATTCAGTACTTC
CASSVAAGTKNIQYF
>NA|TRBD2|TRBV28|15|TRBJ2-7
TGTGCCAGCAGTTTGGCTAGCGGGGGTACCTACGAGCAGTACTTC
CASSLASGGTYEQYF
>few|NA|TRBV18|15|TRBJ1-2
TGTGCCAGCTCACCAGCTACCGACAGACCGAATGGCTACACCTTC
CASSPATDRPNGYTF
>once|TRBD2|TRBV9|14|TRBJ2-3
TGTGCCAGCAGCCGCGGGGGGGCCACAGATACGCAGTATTTT
CASSRGGATDTQYF
>NA|TRBD1|TRBV7-8|15|TRBJ1-2
TGTGCCAGCAGCTTACACGGACAGGCCGTTAGTGGCTACACCTTC
CASSLHGQAVSGYTF
>NA|NA|TRBV5-1|14|TRBJ2-7
TGCGCCAGCAGCTGGGGGGACGGGTCCTACGAGCAGTACTTC
CASSWGDGSYEQYF
>NA|NA|TRBV29-1|13|TRBJ2-7
TGCAGCGCCGGGGACTTGGCCTCCTACGAGCAGTACTTC
CSAGDLASYEQYF
>NA|TRBD1|TRBV4-1|19|TRBJ2-6
TGCGCCAGCAGCCAAGAAGCCGGGACAGGTAGAACTGGGGCCAACGTCCTGACTTTC
CASSQEAGTGRTGANVLTF
>NA|NA|TRBV4-3|13|TRBJ1-1
TGCGCCAGCAGCCGGACAGTGAACACTGAAGCTTTCTTT
CASSRTVNTEAFF
>NA|TRBD1|TRBV28|15|TRBJ1-5
TGTGCCAGCAGTAAAACAGGGGTCATCAATCAGCCCCAGCATTTT
CASSKTGVINQPQHF
>NA|NA|TRBV2|15|TRBJ1-5
TGTGCCAGCAGGGACCGGACAGCTAGCAATCAGCCCCAGCATTTT
CASRDRTASNQPQHF
>NA|TRBD2|TRBV18|18|TRBJ2-1
TGTGCCAGCTCACCCAGGACTAGCGGGAGAAGTGGGTACAATGAGCAGTTCTTC
CASSPRTSGRSGYNEQFF
>once|NA|TRBV4-1|13|TRBJ1-4
TGCGCCAGCAGCCAAGAAGATGGAGGGATACTTAGGTTT
CASSQEDGGILRF
>NA|NA|TRBV2|16|TRBJ2-7
TGTGCCAGCAGACATTGGGACTTAAGTAACGCCTACGAGCAGTACTTC
CASRHWDLSNAYEQYF
>NA|NA|TRBV11-2|15|TRBJ1-6
TGTGCCAGCAGCTTAGTACAGGGCTATAATTCACCCCTCCACTTT
CASSLVQGYNSPLHF
>few|NA|TRBV19|13|TRBJ1-5
TGTGCCAGTAGTATGGGGGGGACTCAGCCCCAGCATTTT
CASSMGGTQPQHF
>NA|TRBD2|TRBV2|15|TRBJ2-7
TGTGCCACGCAACGACTAGCGGGCCTCTCCTACGAGCAGTACTTC
CATQRLAGLSYEQYF
>NA|TRBD2|TRBV27|18|TRBJ2-4
TGTGCCAGCAGTTTAAAGGCAGGGACTAACATAGCCAAAAACATTCAGTACTTC
CASSLKAGTNIAKNIQYF
>NA|TRBD2|TRBV18|15|TRBJ2-2
TGTGCCAGCTCACCAGCGGGGGGTAACACCGGGGAGCTGTTTTTT
CASSPAGGNTGELFF
>NA|TRBD1|TRBV28|16|TRBJ2-2
TGTGCCAGCAGTTTACGACAGGGTTTAAACACCGGGGAGCTGTTTTTT
CASSLRQGLNTGELFF
>NA|TRBD1|TRBV19|15|TRBJ1-6
TGTGCCAGTAGTCCGTGGACAGGAGGTGATTCACCCCTCCACTTT
CASSPWTGGDSPLHF
>NA|TRBD2|TRBV9|16|TRBJ2-3
TGTGCCAGCAGCGTAGCCGCGGGAGCCATCACAGATACGCAGTATTTT
CASSVAAGAITDTQYF
>few|NA|TRBV7-2|17|TRBJ2-1
TGTGCCAGCAGCTTAGTCTTGGGAGGAACCTCCTACAATGAGCAGTTCTTC
CASSLVLGGTSYNEQFF
>once|TRBD2|TRBV7-2|16|TRBJ2-1
TGTGCCAGCAGCTTAGGTGGGGGAGGGCCGTACAATGAGCAGTTCTTC
CASSLGGGGPYNEQFF
>NA|TRBD1|TRBV6-5|14|TRBJ1-6
TGTGCCAGCAGGACGACAGGGGATAATTCACCCCTCCACTTT
CASRTTGDNSPLHF
>NA|TRBD2|TRBV6-5|15|TRBJ2-3
TGTGCCAGCTCCTTAAGCGGGGGGACCACAGATACGCAGTATTTT
CASSLSGGTTDTQYF
>NA|TRBD2|TRBV10-3|16|TRBJ2-3
TGTGCCATCAGTGAGGCTAGCGGACCTGGAGGGGATACGCAGTATTTT
CAISEASGPGGDTQYF
>NA|NA|TRBV19|15|TRBJ2-2
TGTGCCAGTAAAATTGGCCCAGGCGCTGGCGGGGAGCTGTTTTTT
CASKIGPGAGGELFF
>NA|NA|TRBV20-1|11|TRBJ2-3
TGCAGTGCTAGGTCCATCGGTACGCAGTATTTT
CSARSIGTQYF
>NA|NA|TRBV2|14|TRBJ2-3
TGTGCCAGCAGTGAATCCCCAAGCACAGATACGCAGTATTTT
CASSESPSTDTQYF
>NA|NA|TRBV25-1|12|TRBJ2-7
TGTGCCAGCAGATTGGTTAGAGGGGAGCAGTACTTC
CASRLVRGEQYF
>NA|TRBD2|TRBV9|18|TRBJ2-3
TGTGCCAGCAGCGCGGGACTAGCGGGAGGTACGATCACAGATACGCAGTATTTT
CASSAGLAGGTITDTQYF